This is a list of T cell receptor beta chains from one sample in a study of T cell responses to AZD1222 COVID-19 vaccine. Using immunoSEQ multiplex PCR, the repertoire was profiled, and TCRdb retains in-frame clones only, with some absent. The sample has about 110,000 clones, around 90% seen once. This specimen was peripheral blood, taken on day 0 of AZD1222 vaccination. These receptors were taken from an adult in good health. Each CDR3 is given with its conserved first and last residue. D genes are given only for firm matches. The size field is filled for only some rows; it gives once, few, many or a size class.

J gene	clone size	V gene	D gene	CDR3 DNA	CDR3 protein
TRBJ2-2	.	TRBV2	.	TGTGCCAGCATGAGGACCGAAAACACCGGGGAGCTGTTTTTT	CASMRTENTGELFF
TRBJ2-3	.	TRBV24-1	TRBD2	TGTGCCACCAGCCCGACTAGCGGGAGGGGTGATTCGGATACGCAGTATTTT	CATSPTSGRGDSDTQYF
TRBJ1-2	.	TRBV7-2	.	TGTGCCAGCAGCTTAAGCTCCGGGGACTATGGCTACACCTTC	CASSLSSGDYGYTF
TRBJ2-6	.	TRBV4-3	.	TGCGCCAGCAGCCAGCACCGGGGATCTGGGGCCAACGTCCTGACTTTC	CASSQHRGSGANVLTF
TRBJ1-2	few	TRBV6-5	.	TGTGCCAGCAGTTCTCGACAGATAGTCGGAGGCTACACCTTC	CASSSRQIVGGYTF
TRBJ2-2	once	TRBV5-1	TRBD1	TGCGCCAGCAGCCCCGGACAGGGGATACGGTCCGGGGAGCTGTTTTTT	CASSPGQGIRSGELFF
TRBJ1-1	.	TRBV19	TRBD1	TGTGCCAGTAGTTCGACAGGGGGCAACACTGAAGCTTTCTTT	CASSSTGGNTEAFF
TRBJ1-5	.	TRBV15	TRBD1	TGTGCCACCAGCAGAGCTGGGGGACAGCCCAATCAGCCCCAGCATTTT	CATSRAGGQPNQPQHF
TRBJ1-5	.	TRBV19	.	TGTGCCAGTAGTATAGTACCGGATCAGCCCCAGCATTTT	CASSIVPDQPQHF
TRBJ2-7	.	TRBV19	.	TGTGCCAGTTCGACAGGCGTCTACTACGAGCAGTACTTC	CASSTGVYYEQYF
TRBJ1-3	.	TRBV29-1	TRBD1	TGCAGCGTTGCAGGGGGCCACACCATATATTTT	CSVAGGHTIYF